A single sample is the source of the 22 T cell receptor beta chains below, sequenced in a study of cytomegalovirus exposure and HLA in healthy donors. Amplification used 60 Vbeta primers and 13 Jbeta primers. The assay was immunoSEQ multiplex PCR, and TCRdb's table has in-frame clones only and misses some. The sample consists of 30,000 to 40,000 clones, 81% of them appearing once. The specimen was PBMCs. These receptors were obtained from a woman aged 40 to 50 in good health and CMV-seronegative.

This chain uses TRBV18 with TRBJ2-5; TRBD2 might be the D (5 bases). The CDR3 spans 14 residues. Trimming shortened V by 3 bases and J by 1 base, and 9 bases separated the two germline ends. Germline loops: CDR1 KGHSH, CDR2 LQKENI. The CDR3 spells CASSPRLAQETQYF. DNA of the CDR3: TGTGCCAGCTCACCTAGGCTAGCCCAAGAGACCCAGTACTTC. The full variable domain, its missing parts supplied by reference TRBV18 and TRBJ2-5, is NAGVMQNPRHLVRRRGQEARLRCSPMKGHSHVYWYRQLPEEGLKFMVYLQKENIIDESGMPKERFSAEFPKEGPSILRIQQVVRGDSAAYFCASSPRLAQETQYFGPGTRLLVL.

Here the CDR3 reads CASSEHRGANEKLFF. CDR3 coding DNA: TGTGCCAGCAGTGAGCACAGGGGAGCTAATGAAAAACTGTTTTTT. The chain employs TRBV28 and TRBJ1-4, with 7 bases identical to TRBD1. The CDR3 is 15 residues long. Unmatched junction bases numbered 6, after V lost 5 bases and J lost 3 bases. Germline V gene lookup returns CDR1 MDHEN and CDR2 SYDVKM.

V and J are TRBV7-8 and TRBJ2-5; D gene ambiguous. In germline, CDR1 is SGHVS, CDR2 FQNEAQ. The CDR3 is 17 residues long. The V and J ends lost 2 bases and 2 bases respectively, with 18 bases between them. CDR3 DNA sequence: TGTGCCAGCAGCTTATCGTCTAGTTCTTTTATACAAGAGACCCAGTACTTC. Translated, it gives CASSLSSSSFIQETQYF. Full variable domain (rest looked up from reference TRBV7-8 and TRBJ2-5): GAGVSQSPRYKVAKRGQDVALRCDPISGHVSLFWYQQALGQGPEFLTYFQNEAQLDKSGLPSDRFFAERPEGSVSTLKIQRTQQEDSAVYLCASSLSSSSFIQETQYFGPGTRLLVL.

The chain has TRBV7-2 and TRBJ1-1; D unresolved. Germline V CDR1 and CDR2: SGHTA, FQGNSA. CDR3 length equals 10 residues. Trimming pared 10 bases from V and 12 bases from J, leaving 15 bases between. The CDR3 nucleotides are TGTGCCATCGGGGTGGTGGGAACTTTCTTT. Residues: CAIGVVGTFF.

The chain has TRBV4-3 and TRBJ1-6, with D hard to call. This CDR3 spans 16 amino acids. CDR1 LGHNA and CDR2 YSLEER come from the germline V gene. V lost 3 bases and J lost 10, with 19 bases in between. CDR3 loop: CASSQVFTQAGSPLHF. CDR3 nucleotide sequence: TGCGCCAGCAGCCAGGTGTTTACCCAGGCAGGCTCACCCCTCCACTTT.

This clone was recorded once. The chain links TRBV5-1 to TRBJ2-2; 9 nucleotides line up with TRBD1. Germline loops: CDR1 SGHRS, CDR2 YFSETQ. The CDR3 covers 15 residues. J was trimmed by 1 base and V by 6 bases; bases with no gene match: 4. CDR3 nucleotides: TGCGCCAGCACGGGACAGGGATGGAACACCGGGGAGCTGTTTTTT. Translating gives CASTGQGWNTGELFF. The full variable domain, rest sourced from reference TRBV5-1 and TRBJ2-2, is KAGVTQTPRYLIKTRGQQVTLSCSPISGHRSVSWYQQTPGQGLQFLFEYFSETQRNKGNFPGRFSGRQFSNSRSEMNVSTLELGDSALYLCASTGQGWNTGELFFGEGSRLTVL.

This clone was detected once. The chain joins TRBV4-3 to TRBJ1-6, with TRBD1 identical over 9 bases. Per germline, CDR1 LGHNA and CDR2 YSLEER. The CDR3 contains 18 residues. After removal of 0 bases from V and 3 bases from J, the junction contained 6 bases not matched to a gene. The CDR3 region is CASSQETGTGFYNSPLHF. As DNA, the CDR3 is TGCGCCAGCAGCCAAGAAACCGGGACAGGGTTCTATAATTCACCCCTCCACTTT.

The V call is TRBV2, the J call TRBJ1-6; the match to TRBD1 covers 8 bases. Unmatched junction bases numbered 7, after V lost 11 bases and J lost 7 bases. Per germline, CDR1 SNHLY and CDR2 FYNNEI. The CDR3 runs 13 residues. DNA for the CDR3: TGTGCCGGTGCGACAGGGGCAAATTCACCCCTCCACTTT. It encodes CAGATGANSPLHF.

The gene calls are TRBV4-2 and TRBJ2-3, with 9 bases aligning to TRBD2. CDR3 size: 17 residues. Germline V lookup: CDR1 LGHNA, CDR2 YNFKEQ. The J segment lost 2 bases and the V segment lost 1 base, leaving 7 bases of the junction unmatched. The CDR3 protein is CASSQGAGGGFTDTQYF. In nucleotides, the CDR3 is TGTGCCAGCAGCCAAGGAGCGGGGGGCGGTTTCACAGATACGCAGTATTTT.

The gene calls are TRBV4-2 and TRBJ1-1, with a possible D match to TRBD1 (6 bases). Germline-derived CDR1 and CDR2 are LGHNA and YNFKEQ. The ends were cut back, 0 bases at V and 2 bases at J, with 10 bases in the middle. CDR3 length equals 15 residues. The chain's CDR3 is CASSQDWGQNTEAFF. The CDR3, as DNA: TGTGCCAGCAGCCAAGATTGGGGGCAAAACACTGAAGCTTTCTTT.

The chain combines TRBV5-1 with TRBJ2-3, with unresolved D. The CDR3 contains 16 residues. CDR1 and CDR2 from the germline V gene are SGHRS and YFSETQ. Trimming cost V 0 bases and J 0 bases, with 11 bases left between them. The CDR3, as DNA: TGCGCCAGCAGCTTGGCCGGCGGAGAGAGCACAGATACGCAGTATTTT. It is translated as CASSLAGGESTDTQYF.

The V and J genes are TRBV10-1 and TRBJ1-3; TRBD1 matches 8 bases. Germline V gives CDR1 WNHNN, CDR2 SYGVQD (reference sequence). The CDR3 is made up of 17 amino acids. V lost 2 bases, J lost 4 bases, and 10 bases stayed unmatched. The CDR3 is CASSETGQGYVGNTIYF. Here the CDR3 DNA reads TGCGCCAGCAGTGAGACCGGACAGGGATATGTCGGAAACACCATATATTTT.

V gene TRBV6-1 combines with J gene TRBJ1-2; 11 bases are a match to TRBD1. Germline V lookup: CDR1 MNHNS, CDR2 SASEGT. The CDR3 covers 13 residues. J gave up 6 bases and V 11 bases, and 8 bases lay outside the gene matches. CDR3 DNA sequence: TGTGCCGCTCGGACAGGGGGCGATAATGGCTACACCTTC. It codes for CAARTGGDNGYTF.

The CDR3 spells CASSALRVPNYGYTF. DNA for the CDR3: TGTGCCAGCAGTGCTCTACGTGTCCCTAACTATGGCTACACCTTC. The genes are TRBV6-1 and TRBJ1-2; D ambiguous. V was clipped by 4 bases and J by 0 bases, with 12 bases between them. CDR1 is MNHNS and CDR2 is SASEGT in the germline V gene. This CDR3 is built from 15 residues.

The chain employs TRBV5-4 and TRBJ1-6, with D uncertain. Germline V gene lookup returns CDR1 SGHNT and CDR2 YYREEE (reference sequence). V lost 4 bases and J lost 7, with 15 bases in between. This CDR3 has 15 residues. CDR3 amino acids: CASSLSSGVNSPLHF. The DNA of the CDR3 is TGTGCCAGCAGCCTATCATCCGGGGTAAATTCACCCCTCCACTTT. Using reference TRBV5-4 and TRBJ1-6 for the parts outside the CDR3, the full variable domain is ETGVTQSPTHLIKTRGQQVTLRCSSQSGHNTVSWYQQALGQGPQFIFQYYREEENGRGNFPPRFSGLQFPNYSSELNVNALELDDSALYLCASSLSSGVNSPLHFGNGTRLTVT.

V usage is TRBV7-6 and J usage is TRBJ1-2; 7 positions agree with TRBD1. Germline V gives CDR1 SGHVS, CDR2 FNYEAQ. The CDR3 is 14 amino acids. Trimming took 5 bases from V and 0 from J; bases not matched to a gene: 3. CDR3 sequence: CASSPTGTNYGYTF. CDR3 nucleotides: TGTGCCAGCAGCCCGACAGGGACTAACTATGGCTACACCTTC. Variable domain in full (rest from reference TRBV7-6 and TRBJ1-2): GAGVSQSPRYKVTKRGQDVALRCDPISGHVSLYWYRQALGQGPEFLTYFNYEAQQDKSGLPNDRFSAERPEGSISTLTIQRTEQRDSAMYRCASSPTGTNYGYTFGSGTRLTVV.

The V call is TRBV4-1, the J call TRBJ2-4; D is uncertain. Trimming removed 0 bases at V and 2 bases at J, with 5 bases between. CDR3 length equals 14 residues. Germline V gene lookup returns CDR1 MGHRA and CDR2 YSYEKL. DNA for the CDR3: TGCGCCAGCAGCCAAGAAGCTTCCAAAAACATTCAGTACTTC. This sequence encodes CASSQEASKNIQYF.

This chain links TRBV5-1 with TRBJ2-1, with TRBD2 matching 14 bases. The CDR3 has 20 amino acids. CDR1 is SGHRS, CDR2 YFSETQ, per germline. V shed 4 bases and J 0 bases; nucleotides not matched to a gene: 12. The CDR3 nucleotides read TGCGCCAGCAGCATCCCCTCCGGGACTAGCGGGGGACTCTCCTACAATGAGCAGTTCTTC. This codes for CASSIPSGTSGGLSYNEQFF.

The J gene is TRBJ2-1, the V gene TRBV7-2, with 11 bases fitting TRBD2. J gave up 4 bases and V 2 bases, and 10 bases lay outside the gene matches. The germline CDR1 and CDR2 sequences are SGHTA and FQGNSA. The length of the CDR3 is 18 residues. The CDR3 protein is CASSLRLAGGTGYNEQFF. The CDR3 DNA is TGTGCCAGCAGCTTACGGCTAGCGGGGGGCACCGGGTACAATGAGCAGTTCTTC.

This clone was recorded a few times. The chain carries TRBV7-9 and TRBJ1-1; D is possibly TRBD1 (5 bases). This CDR3 is built from 15 residues. V shed 6 bases and J shed 0 bases, with 14 bases lying between them. Looked up from germline, CDR1 is SEHNR and CDR2 is FQNEAQ (reference sequence). The CDR3 sequence is CASRPVDSMNTEAFF. CDR3 sequence (DNA): TGTGCCAGCAGACCGGTAGACAGTATGAACACTGAAGCTTTCTTT.

The chain has TRBV6-1 and TRBJ1-1; D is ambiguous. Germline V gene sequence: CDR1 MNHNS, CDR2 SASEGT. Trimming stripped 1 base from V and 1 base from J, with 7 bases between. This CDR3 is built from 14 residues. The CDR3 spells CASSEVQKNTEAFF. CDR3 sequence (DNA): TGTGCCAGCAGTGAAGTACAGAAGAACACTGAAGCTTTCTTT.

This clone was recorded once. The chain uses TRBV18 and TRBJ2-5; maybe TRBD2 (5 bases). This CDR3 is built from 13 residues. Germline CDR1 and CDR2: KGHSH and LQKENI. Trimming shortened V by 2 bases and J by 4 bases, and 8 bases separated the two germline ends. The CDR3 DNA follows: TGTGCCAGCTCACCAAGGACTGGAGAGACCCAGTACTTC. Translated, it gives CASSPRTGETQYF.